What follows are 27 T cell receptor beta chains derived from one specimen sequenced in a study of CD8 T cells in Susac syndrome. Reverse transcription of roughly 0.5 to 1 ug RNA used random hexamers. TCRdb reanalysed the immunoSEQ multiplex PCR reads using MiXCR and keeps one entry per CDR3 protein. Among around 270,000 distinct CDR3 sequences listed, almost 85% were seen once. The specimen sequenced was CD8+ T cells from PBMCs. The source of these receptors is a human donor with multiple sclerosis.

Points on this clonotype: Germline and junction disagree at one end, which may indicate a read error. The V and J genes are TRBV30 and TRBJ2-2; maybe TRBD2 (5 bases). Germline V gene lookup returns CDR1 GTSNPN and CDR2 SVGIG (reference sequence). CDR3 length equals 16 residues. This chain's CDR3 is CAWKGNWAGNTGELFF. The DNA of the CDR3 is TGTGCCTGGAAGGGTAACTGGGCGGGTAACACCGGGGAGCTTTTTTTT. Based on the CDR3 plus reference TRBV30 and TRBJ2-2, the full variable domain is SQTIHQWPATLVQPVGSPLSLECTVEGTSNPNLYWYRQAAGRGLQLLFYSVGIGQISSEVPQNLSASRPQDRQFILSSKKLLLSDSGFYLCAWKGNWAGNTGELFFGEGSRLTVL.

The chain is built from TRBV19 and TRBJ2-7; D ambiguous. Germline CDR1 LNHDA, CDR2 SQIVND (reference sequence). This CDR3 has 12 residues. The V end lost 8 bases, the J end lost 1 base, and 9 bases lay between the germline ends. The CDR3 spells CASGPKSYEQYF. CDR3 bases: TGTGCCAGTGGTCCGAAGTCCTACGAGCAGTACTTC.

The chain has TRBV12-5 and TRBJ2-5, with 9 bases lining up with TRBD2. There are 16 residues in the CDR3. Germline V lookup: CDR1 LGHNT, CDR2 FRNRAP. The V gene end was trimmed by 2 bases and the J gene end by 3 bases; junction bases not matched to a gene: 7. CDR3 sequence: CASGLWSSGEKETQYF. CDR3 DNA: TGTGCTAGTGGTTTGTGGTCTAGCGGGGAAAAAGAGACCCAGTACTTC.

The chain combines TRBV12-5 with TRBJ2-1, with TRBD2 identical over 9 bases. Germline V lookup: CDR1 LGHNT, CDR2 FRNRAP. The CDR3 is 15 residues long. J lost 4 bases, V lost 5 bases, and 6 bases had no gene match. CDR3 bases: TGTGCTAGTGGTGGGGGGACTAGCCCTTACAATGAGCAGTTCTTC. Encoded protein: CASGGGTSPYNEQFF.

The J gene is TRBJ2-7, the V gene TRBV4-3; TRBD2 matches at 7 bases. J lost 2 bases, V lost 0 bases, and 13 bases had no gene match. The CDR3 sequence is 18 residues long. The germline CDR1 and CDR2 sequences are LGHNA and YSLEER. CDR3 region: CASSQDRGDYPGTYEQYF. In DNA, the CDR3 is TGCGCCAGCAGCCAAGATCGGGGGGACTACCCCGGAACCTACGAGCAGTACTTC.

V and J are TRBV4-3 and TRBJ2-7; no definite D call. Per germline, CDR1 LGHNA and CDR2 YSLEER. Between the trimmed V and J ends, which lost 0 bases and 5 bases, there was a span of 8 bases. This CDR3 has 13 amino acids. The CDR3 spells CASSQDPRNEQYF. The CDR3 nucleotides are TGCGCCAGCAGCCAAGATCCCAGAAACGAGCAGTACTTC.

The chain is built from TRBV6-1 and TRBJ1-2; maybe TRBD1 (5 bases). This CDR3 has 13 amino acids. V was shortened by 5 bases and J by 3 bases, with 10 bases between the two germline ends. Germline CDR1 reads MNHNS; CDR2 reads SASEGT. The CDR3: CASSPLTDYGYTF. CDR3 nucleotides: TGTGCCAGCAGTCCATTGACAGACTATGGCTACACCTTC.

The table lists this clonotype with a count of one. The junction differs from germline at one of its ends, possibly a read error. The V gene is TRBV28, the J gene TRBJ2-5; 8 nucleotides agree with TRBD2. Germline V CDR1 and CDR2: MDHEN, SYDVKM. This CDR3 contains 16 residues. The CDR3 loop reads CASSTPRGGSKETQHF. In DNA form, the CDR3 reads TGTGCCAGCAGTACACCTCGGGGGGGGAGTAAAGAGACCCAGCACTTC.

This clonotype was seen a single time. CDR3 sequence: CASSPYRGTNEKLFF. DNA of the CDR3: TGTGCCAGCAGTCCCTACAGAGGAACTAATGAAAAACTGTTTTTT. The chain uses TRBV12-3 or TRBV12-4 and TRBJ1-4; D gene uncertain. The V end lost 5 bases, the J end lost 1 base, and 11 bases lay between the germline ends. The CDR3 length is 15 residues.

CDR3 DNA: TGTGCCAGTAGTCCCCACAGCTATGGCTACACCTTC. This codes for CASSPHSYGYTF. V is TRBV19 and J is TRBJ1-2; D is unresolved. Trimming shortened V by 5 bases and J by 4 bases, and 8 bases separated the two germline ends. CDR3 length: 12 residues. Germline CDR1 LNHDA, CDR2 SQIVND (reference sequence).

The chain carries TRBV11-1 and TRBJ2-3; weak D call: TRBD2 (6 bases). The germline V gene encodes CDR1 SGHAT and CDR2 FQDESV (reference sequence). This CDR3 is 16 amino acids long. Trimming shortened V by 0 bases and J by 0 bases, and 10 bases separated the two germline ends. The DNA of the CDR3 is TGTGCCAGCAGCTTAGCGGGACTCTCTAGCACAGATACGCAGTATTTT. Translation: CASSLAGLSSTDTQYF. Together with reference TRBV11-1 and TRBJ2-3, the CDR3 gives the full variable domain: EAEVAQSPRYKITEKSQAVAFWCDPISGHATLYWYRQILGQGPELLVQFQDESVVDDSQLPKDRFSAERLKGVDSTLKIQPAELGDSAMYLCASSLAGLSSTDTQYFGPGTRLTVL.

The rearrangement uses TRBV6-2 or TRBV6-3 and TRBJ2-5; perhaps TRBD2 as D (5 bases). There are 13 residues in the CDR3. The ends were cut back, 8 bases at V and 5 bases at J, with 15 bases in the middle. Per germline, CDR1 MNHEY and CDR2 SVGEGT. CDR3 in DNA: TGTGCCAGCGGGCTAGCCCTGATTGAGACCCAGTACTTC. It specifies CASGLALIETQYF.

This chain connects TRBV7-9 to TRBJ2-7; D may be TRBD2 (6 bases). Germline assignment: CDR1 SEHNR and CDR2 FQNEAQ (reference sequence). The CDR3 covers 14 residues. Trimming removed 4 bases from V and 2 bases from J, with 12 bases in between. The CDR3: CASSSPTRPYEQYF. CDR3 in DNA: TGTGCCAGCAGCTCTCCGACTAGGCCCTACGAGCAGTACTTC.

This chain links TRBV19 with TRBJ2-1, with 8 bases lining up with TRBD2. Germline loops: CDR1 LNHDA, CDR2 SQIVND (reference sequence). With 6 bases clipped from V and 0 bases from J, the junction kept 4 bases outside the gene matches. The CDR3 consists of 15 residues. DNA of the CDR3: TGTGCCAGTAGAACCGGGACTAGCTCCTACAATGAGCAGTTCTTC. Protein: CASRTGTSSYNEQFF.

The rearrangement joins TRBV24-1 to TRBJ2-1; D gene unclear. This CDR3 region has 14 residues. V lost 3 bases, J lost 0 bases, and 5 bases lay in between. Germline V gene data show CDR1 as KGHDR and CDR2 as SFDVKD. The CDR3 is CATSDPSSYNEQFF. DNA for the CDR3: TGTGCCACCAGTGATCCGAGCTCCTACAATGAGCAGTTCTTC.

The rearrangement uses TRBV11-2 and TRBJ2-7; 7 bases agree with TRBD2. Trimming cost V 1 base and J 0 bases; bases outside gene matches: 9. The CDR3 contains 17 residues. Germline CDR1 reads SGHAT; CDR2 reads FQNNGV. CDR3 residues: CASSLGSGGLSSYEQYF. DNA for the CDR3: TGTGCCAGCAGCTTAGGATCCGGGGGGTTAAGCTCCTACGAGCAGTACTTC. The full variable domain, its missing parts supplied by reference TRBV11-2 and TRBJ2-7, is EAGVAQSPRYKIIEKRQSVAFWCNPISGHATLYWYQQILGQGPKLLIQFQNNGVVDDSQLPKDRFSAERLKGVDSTLKIQPAKLEDSAVYLCASSLGSGGLSSYEQYFGPGTRLTVT.

CDR3 protein: CASGQDSYGYTF. The CDR3 coding sequence is TGTGCCAGTGGGCAGGATTCCTATGGCTACACCTTC. The chain links TRBV19 to TRBJ1-2; D unclear. Per the germline V gene, CDR1 is LNHDA and CDR2 is SQIVND (reference sequence). V was clipped by 8 bases and J by 4 bases, with 11 bases between them. The CDR3 loop spans 12 amino acids.

The chain is built from TRBV19 and TRBJ2-1; D gene ambiguous. Trimming shortened V by 3 bases and J by 4 bases, and 25 bases separated the two germline ends. The CDR3 covers 19 residues. From germline, CDR1 is LNHDA and CDR2 SQIVND (reference sequence). The CDR3 DNA is TGTGCCAGTAGTATTCCTCTAGTCCTACCCCATGGAGTGTACAATGAGCAGTTCTTC. Its protein is CASSIPLVLPHGVYNEQFF.

The chain combines TRBV6-1 with TRBJ2-7; 8 bases map to TRBD2. Trimming cost V 8 bases and J 2 bases; bases outside gene matches: 8. Per the germline V gene, CDR1 is MNHNS and CDR2 is SASEGT. CDR3 length: 14 amino acids. The DNA of the CDR3 is TGTGCCAGCGGACCTAGCGGGTCGGCCTACGAGCAGTACTTC. It encodes CASGPSGSAYEQYF.

This chain links TRBV11-2 with TRBJ2-3; possibly TRBD1 for D (5 bases). CDR3 length: 11 amino acids. Germline loops: CDR1 SGHAT, CDR2 FQNNGV. The V and J ends lost 6 bases and 6 bases respectively, with 7 bases between them. CDR3 nucleotide sequence: TGTGCCAGCAGGGGGCAGGATACGCAGTATTTT. Residues: CASRGQDTQYF.

J is TRBJ2-7 and V is TRBV28; unclear D gene. The CDR3 runs to 13 residues. The germline V and J ends were trimmed by 4 bases and 2 bases, with 9 bases remaining between them. Germline values: CDR1 MDHEN, CDR2 SYDVKM. The CDR3 loop reads CASSSGPAYEQYF. CDR3 nucleotide sequence: TGTGCCAGCAGTTCCGGACCAGCCTACGAGCAGTACTTC.

The CDR3 DNA sequence: TGTGCCAGGACCGACAGCCTCACAGATACGCAGTATTTT. This sequence encodes CARTDSLTDTQYF. The genes are TRBV2 and TRBJ2-3; perhaps TRBD1 as D (5 bases). The CDR3 consists of 13 residues. V lost 9 bases and J 2 bases, leaving 12 bases between the germline ends. Germline assignment: CDR1 SNHLY and CDR2 FYNNEI.

This clonotype has just a few counts. The chain uses TRBV6-1 and TRBJ1-5; D unresolved. The V gene's germline CDR1 is MNHNS and CDR2 SASEGT. V lost 5 bases and J 0 bases, leaving 17 bases between the germline ends. The CDR3 totals 17 residues. This chain's CDR3 is CASSRSWAGDSNQPQHF. DNA of the CDR3: TGTGCCAGCAGTCGCTCTTGGGCAGGTGATAGCAATCAGCCCCAGCATTTT.

This sequence joins TRBV27 and TRBJ1-2, with D unresolved. The CDR3 is made up of 14 amino acids. CDR1 is MNHEY and CDR2 is SMNVEV in the germline V gene (reference sequence). Trimming removed 0 bases from V and 8 bases from J, with 13 bases in between. CDR3 in amino acids: CASSLSLTGEGYTF. CDR3 nucleotides: TGTGCCAGCAGTTTATCGTTAACCGGCGAGGGCTACACCTTC.

This clonotype was detected a few times. The DNA of the CDR3 is TGTGCCATCAGCACAGGGGTGAACACTGAAGCTTTCTTT. Translated: CAISTGVNTEAFF. The chain links TRBV10-3 to TRBJ1-1; 7 bases align to TRBD1. J gave up 0 bases and V 6 bases, and 1 base lay outside the gene matches. There are 13 residues in the CDR3. The germline V gene encodes CDR1 ENHRY and CDR2 SYGVKD.

This chain connects TRBV11-1 to TRBJ2-7; D is unclear. V gave up 1 base and J gave up 0 bases, with 10 bases separating them. Germline lookup yields CDR1 SGHAT and CDR2 FQDESV (reference sequence). There are 15 residues in the CDR3. The CDR3: CASSLGGQISYEQYF. The CDR3 DNA reads as TGTGCCAGCAGCTTAGGAGGCCAGATCTCCTACGAGCAGTACTTC.

The chain joins TRBV28 to TRBJ2-7; no clear D gene. The CDR3 sequence is 15 residues long. Germline V gene sequence: CDR1 MDHEN, CDR2 SYDVKM. V was shortened by 8 bases and J by 0 bases, with 17 bases between the two germline ends. The CDR3 protein is CASAQRRIYSYEQYF. The CDR3 bases are TGTGCCAGCGCCCAACGGCGAATTTACTCCTACGAGCAGTACTTC.